The present entry profiles one T cell receptor beta chain with its context. Per the germline V gene, CDR1 is SEHNR and CDR2 is FQNEAQ (reference sequence). V was trimmed by 7 bases and J by 6 bases, leaving 13 bases between them. This CDR3 contains 14 residues. Profiled with immunoSEQ multiplex PCR; TCRdb holds only in-frame clones, not every one. There are about 110,000 clones in the sample; 83% occur only once, and about 20% lies in the top ten. The data derive from a study of blood T cell repertoires in COVID-19. Study overall: Sites in the United States, Italy and Spain provided acute and convalescent COVID-19 samples. PBMCs, B-cell-depleted T cells, or T cells were the source of the cDNA or gDNA that made up the material.

The genes are TRBV7-9 and TRBJ1-6, with a weak D call TRBD1 (5 bases). This TCR derives from a woman in her fifties or sixties with acute or convalescent COVID-19. Sequencing was done on a sample of peripheral blood. CDR3 residues: CASTPGDFNSPLHF. CDR3 in DNA: TGTGCCAGCACTCCGGGGGATTTTAATTCACCCCTCCACTTT.